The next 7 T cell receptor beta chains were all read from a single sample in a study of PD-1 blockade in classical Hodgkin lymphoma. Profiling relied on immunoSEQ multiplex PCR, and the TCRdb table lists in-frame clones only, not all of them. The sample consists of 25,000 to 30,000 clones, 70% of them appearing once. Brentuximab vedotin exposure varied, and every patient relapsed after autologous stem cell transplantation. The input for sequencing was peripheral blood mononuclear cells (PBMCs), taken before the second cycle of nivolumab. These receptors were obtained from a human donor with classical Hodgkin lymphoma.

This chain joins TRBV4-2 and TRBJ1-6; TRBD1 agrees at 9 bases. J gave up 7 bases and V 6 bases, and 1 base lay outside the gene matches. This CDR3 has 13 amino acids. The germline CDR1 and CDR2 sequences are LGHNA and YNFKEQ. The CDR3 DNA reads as TGTGCCAGCAGGGACAGGGGAAATTCACCCCTCCACTTT. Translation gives CASRDRGNSPLHF.

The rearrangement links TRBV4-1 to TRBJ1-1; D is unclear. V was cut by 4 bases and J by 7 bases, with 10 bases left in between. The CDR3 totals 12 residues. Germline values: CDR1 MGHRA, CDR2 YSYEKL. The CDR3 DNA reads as TGCGCCAGCAGCCCTGGCCCCTTTGAAGCTTTCTTT. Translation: CASSPGPFEAFF.

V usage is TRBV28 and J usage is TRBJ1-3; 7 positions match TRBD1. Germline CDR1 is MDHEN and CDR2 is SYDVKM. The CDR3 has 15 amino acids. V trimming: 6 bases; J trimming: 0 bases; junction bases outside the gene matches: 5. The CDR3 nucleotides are TGTGCCAGCAGCCTCGGGACAGTCTCTGGAAACACCATATATTTT. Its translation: CASSLGTVSGNTIYF.

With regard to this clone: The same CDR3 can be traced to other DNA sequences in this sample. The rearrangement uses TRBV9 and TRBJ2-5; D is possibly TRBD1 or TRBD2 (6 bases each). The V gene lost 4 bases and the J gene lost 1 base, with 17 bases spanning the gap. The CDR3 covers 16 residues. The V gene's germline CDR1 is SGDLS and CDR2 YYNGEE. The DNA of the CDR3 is TGTGCCAGCAGCCCGCCGACAGGAGGGCTCCAAGAGACCCAGTACTTC. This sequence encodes CASSPPTGGLQETQYF. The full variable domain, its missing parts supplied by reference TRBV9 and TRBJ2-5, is DSGVTQTPKHLITATGQRVTLRCSPRSGDLSVYWYQQSLDQGLQFLIQYYNGEERAKGNILERFSAQQFPDLHSELNLSSLELGDSALYFCASSPPTGGLQETQYFGPGTRLLVL.

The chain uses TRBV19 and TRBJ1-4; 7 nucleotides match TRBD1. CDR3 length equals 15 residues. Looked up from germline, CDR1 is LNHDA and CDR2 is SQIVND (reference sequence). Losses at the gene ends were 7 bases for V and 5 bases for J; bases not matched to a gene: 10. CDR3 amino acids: CASNLLRDSNEKLFF. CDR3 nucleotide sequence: TGTGCCAGTAATCTTCTCCGGGACAGCAATGAAAAACTGTTTTTT.

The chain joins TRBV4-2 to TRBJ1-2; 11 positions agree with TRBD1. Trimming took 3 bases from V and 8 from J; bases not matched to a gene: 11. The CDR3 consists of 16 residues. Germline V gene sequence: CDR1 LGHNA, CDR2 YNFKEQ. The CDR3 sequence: CASSHVAGQGAEGYTF. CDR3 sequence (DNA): TGTGCCAGCAGCCATGTAGCCGGACAGGGGGCTGAAGGCTACACCTTC.

In DNA form, the CDR3 reads TGTGCCAGCAGCTTTACCAATCAGCCCCAGCATTTT. Translating gives CASSFTNQPQHF. The chain recombines TRBV5-8 with TRBJ1-5; the D is unclear. The CDR3 runs 12 residues. V was shortened by 2 bases and J by 3 bases, with 3 bases between the two germline ends. Per germline, CDR1 SGHTS and CDR2 YDEGEE.